Listed here are 25 T cell receptor beta chains from one sample, sequenced in a study of patients and donors after allogeneic stem cell transplantation. Via MiXCR, TCRdb re-called the RT-PCR reads, giving one row per CDR3 protein. The sample has some 960,000 distinct CDR3 sequences, approximately 19% seen once. The sample comprised blood, either unsorted or a sorted T cell fraction (not recorded which). These receptors were obtained from a human donor who was either an allogeneic HSCT recipient or a stem cell or donor lymphocyte infusion donor (not recorded which). It is not recorded whose cells these are; they may come from a transplant donor.

The chain carries TRBV6-1 and TRBJ1-2; tentative D call: TRBD1 (5 bases). The CDR3 has 13 residues. V was clipped by 6 bases and J by 5 bases, with 13 bases between them. CDR1 is MNHNS, CDR2 SASEGT, per germline. The chain's CDR3 is CASSYDRTYGYTF. In nucleotides, the CDR3 is TGTGCCAGCAGCTATGACAGAACTTATGGCTACACCTTC.

This chain uses TRBV4-2 with TRBJ1-2; possibly TRBD1 for D (6 bases). V gave up 0 bases and J gave up 4 bases, with 12 bases separating them. The CDR3 contains 15 residues. Per germline, CDR1 LGHNA and CDR2 YNFKEQ. The DNA of the CDR3 is TGTGCCAGCAGCCAAGATAAGGGGGACACCTATGGCTACACCTTC. Protein sequence: CASSQDKGDTYGYTF.

V is TRBV4-2 and J is TRBJ1-4; unclear D gene. The CDR3 is made up of 16 amino acids. Trimming took off 1 base at V and 7 bases at J, with 16 bases between the two ends. Germline values: CDR1 LGHNA, CDR2 YNFKEQ. In nucleotides, the CDR3 is TGTGCCAGCAGCCAAGGGTCGACGTCAGCGAGTGAAAAACTGTTTTTT. As protein: CASSQGSTSASEKLFF.

The chain uses TRBV18 and TRBJ2-1; 7 bases fit TRBD1. Germline CDR1 KGHSH, CDR2 LQKENI. V trimming: 2 bases; J trimming: 5 bases; junction bases outside the gene matches: 6. This CDR3 comprises 15 residues. The CDR3 loop reads CASSPTGTEDNEQFF. CDR3 coding DNA: TGTGCCAGCTCACCAACCGGGACAGAAGACAATGAGCAGTTCTTC. Drawing the rest from reference TRBV18 and TRBJ2-1, the complete variable domain is NAGVMQNPRHLVRRRGQEARLRCSPMKGHSHVYWYRQLPEEGLKFMVYLQKENIIDESGMPKERFSAEFPKEGPSILRIQQVVRGDSAAYFCASSPTGTEDNEQFFGPGTRLTVL.

This clonotype was counted between two and nine times. The chain has TRBV29-1 and TRBJ2-1; TRBD2 matches at 7 bases. The CDR3 sequence is 14 residues long. The germline gives CDR1 SQVTM, CDR2 ANQGSEA. V lost 6 bases, J lost 6 bases, and 11 bases stayed unmatched. CDR3 amino acids: CSVQAGPSPNEQFF. The CDR3 DNA is TGCAGCGTCCAAGCGGGGCCCTCTCCCAATGAGCAGTTCTTC.

The table lists this clonotype with many counts. The J gene is TRBJ2-3, the V gene TRBV12-3 or TRBV12-4; D call uncertain. V was shortened by 2 bases and J by 4 bases, with 16 bases between the two germline ends. The CDR3 extends over 16 amino acids. This chain's CDR3 is CASSLRPRARADTQYF. CDR3 DNA: TGTGCCAGCAGTTTAAGACCGAGAGCCCGGGCAGATACGCAGTATTTT.

This clonotype has just a few counts. J is TRBJ1-4 and V is TRBV25-1; D unresolved. CDR3 length: 11 residues. Germline V gene data show CDR1 as MGHDK and CDR2 as SYGVNS. Trimming stripped 10 bases from V and 7 bases from J, with 10 bases between. The CDR3 here is CATHFREKLFF. The CDR3 nucleotides are TGTGCCACCCATTTTCGTGAAAAACTGTTTTTT.

The rearrangement links TRBV15 to TRBJ1-1, with D uncertain. The CDR3 is 14 residues long. V was trimmed by 1 base and J by 8 bases, leaving 14 bases between them. The V gene's germline CDR1 is LNHNV and CDR2 YYDKDF (reference sequence). The CDR3 loop reads CATSRVYTPPEAFF. Here the CDR3 DNA reads TGTGCCACCAGCAGAGTATATACCCCGCCGGAAGCTTTCTTT.

V is TRBV28 and J is TRBJ2-7, with D perhaps matching TRBD2 (7 bases). V was pared by 10 bases and J by 5 bases, with 21 bases between. The CDR3 totals 14 residues. From germline, CDR1 is MDHEN and CDR2 SYDVKM. The CDR3 reads CATNWGGRDHEQYF. The CDR3 DNA follows: TGTGCCACCAACTGGGGGGGCCGCGATCACGAGCAGTACTTC. The complete variable domain, with remaining parts taken from reference TRBV28 and TRBJ2-7, reads DVKVTQSSRYLVKRTGEKVFLECVQDMDHENMFWYRQDPGLGLRLIYFSYDVKMKEKGDIPEGYSVSREKKERFSLILESASTNQTSMYLCATNWGGRDHEQYFGPGTRLTVT.

The rearrangement uses TRBV5-1 and TRBJ2-5; 7 bases align to TRBD2. Germline V gene data show CDR1 as SGHRS and CDR2 as YFSETQ. The CDR3 covers 14 residues. Trimming at V came to 0 bases and at J to 5 bases, leaving 4 bases not matched to a gene. CDR3 in amino acids: CASSLGLARETQYF. Here the CDR3 DNA reads TGCGCCAGCAGCTTGGGACTAGCCAGGGAGACCCAGTACTTC.

This clonotype was counted a few times. This rearrangement joins TRBV20-1 to TRBJ1-1, with 7 bases aligning to TRBD1. Germline lookup yields CDR1 DFQATT and CDR2 SNEGSKA (reference sequence). Unmatched junction bases numbered 4, after V lost 4 bases and J lost 2 bases. The CDR3 totals 13 residues. The CDR3 loop is CSAKDRVNTEAFF. The DNA of the CDR3 is TGCAGTGCTAAAGACAGGGTTAACACTGAAGCTTTCTTT.

DNA of the CDR3: TGCAGTGCTAGTGGGCGGACTAGCACAGATACGCAGTATTTT. Translation: CSASGRTSTDTQYF. The rearrangement joins TRBV20-1 to TRBJ2-3; TRBD2 is a possible D gene (5 bases). The CDR3 spans 14 residues. Germline CDR1 DFQATT, CDR2 SNEGSKA (reference sequence). Trimming shortened V by 3 bases and J by 0 bases, and 10 bases separated the two germline ends.

This clonotype was observed many times. The rearrangement links TRBV4-2 to TRBJ1-1; maybe TRBD1 (6 bases). The CDR3 totals 15 residues. The V end was cut by 4 bases, the J end by 1 base, with 13 bases between. The germline V gene has CDR1 LGHNA and CDR2 YNFKEQ. CDR3 protein: CASSREPGQNTEAFF. The CDR3 DNA follows: TGTGCCAGCAGCCGAGAACCGGGACAGAACACTGAAGCTTTCTTT.

The chain joins TRBV9 to TRBJ1-3, with 9 positions matching TRBD1. This CDR3 is built from 15 residues. Germline CDR1 and CDR2: SGDLS and YYNGEE. V gave up 2 bases and J gave up 4 bases; unmatched junction bases: 4. Written as DNA, the CDR3 is TGTGCCAGCAGCGTCGGGACAGGGTTAGGAAACACCATATATTTT. Translated, it gives CASSVGTGLGNTIYF.

This clonotype showed up many times. The V call is TRBV11-2, the J call TRBJ1-1; D uncertain. The CDR3 runs to 14 residues. The germline CDR1 and CDR2 sequences are SGHAT and FQNNGV. The V end lost 5 bases, the J end lost 1 base, and 11 bases lay between the germline ends. The DNA for the CDR3 is TGTGCCAGCAGCCCTGGGTCAGGGAACACTGAAGCTTTCTTT. Translation gives CASSPGSGNTEAFF.

The gene calls are TRBV4-1 and TRBJ2-1; either TRBD1 or TRBD2 may fit D (6 bases each). Germline V lookup: CDR1 MGHRA, CDR2 YSYEKL. CDR3 length: 11 residues. Deletions cut 4 bases from V and 12 bases from J, with 10 bases between. In nucleotides, the CDR3 is TGCGCCAGCAGCCCCGGGGGCACGCAGTTCTTC. Its translation is CASSPGGTQFF.

The rearrangement joins TRBV20-1 to TRBJ2-7; 9 bases map to TRBD1. Trimming at V came to 3 bases and at J to 3 bases, leaving 12 bases not matched to a gene. The CDR3 length is 16 residues. Germline values: CDR1 DFQATT, CDR2 SNEGSKA (reference sequence). The CDR3 loop is CSARSKPPGQGYEQYF. The DNA of the CDR3 is TGCAGTGCTAGGAGTAAACCTCCGGGACAGGGCTACGAGCAGTACTTC.

This clonotype has just a few counts. The chain combines TRBV4-2 with TRBJ2-3; D ambiguous. Trimming removed 4 bases at V and 5 bases at J, with 10 bases between. In germline, CDR1 is LGHNA, CDR2 YNFKEQ. CDR3 length: 13 amino acids. CDR3 sequence (DNA): TGTGCCAGCAGCCCGCAGATTGGAGATACGCAGTATTTT. Translated: CASSPQIGDTQYF.

This clonotype appeared a few times. This chain uses TRBV20-1 with TRBJ2-7; 8 nucleotides align to TRBD1. Germline V CDR1 and CDR2: DFQATT, SNEGSKA (reference sequence). The V gene end was trimmed by 6 bases and the J gene end by 0 bases; junction bases not matched to a gene: 10. This CDR3 has 15 amino acids. CDR3 nucleotide sequence: TGCAGTGCCAAAAATACAGGGGGTATCTCCTACGAGCAGTACTTC. It translates to CSAKNTGGISYEQYF.

This clonotype was detected ten times or more. The rearrangement links TRBV20-1 to TRBJ1-1; D might be TRBD1 (6 bases). Germline-derived CDR1 and CDR2 are DFQATT and SNEGSKA (reference sequence). There are 12 residues in the CDR3. Trimming took 4 bases from V and 11 from J, leaving 17 bases between them. This CDR3 is CSATLGGAGAFF. The CDR3 region has the DNA TGCAGTGCTACCCTAGGGGGGGCCGGGGCTTTCTTT.

This clonotype occurred a few times. The rearrangement links TRBV4-3 to TRBJ2-3, with 10 positions matching TRBD2. Per germline, CDR1 LGHNA and CDR2 YSLEER. This CDR3 region has 16 residues. The trim removed 4 bases at V and 1 base at J, leaving 5 bases unmatched. As DNA, the CDR3 is TGCGCCAGCAGCCTGGGACTAGCGCGCCGCACAGATACGCAGTATTTT. It encodes CASSLGLARRTDTQYF.

This clonotype was detected only a few times. The V call is TRBV9, the J call TRBJ1-1; 11 bases are a match to TRBD1. The length of the CDR3 is 14 residues. CDR1 and CDR2 from the germline V gene are SGDLS and YYNGEE. The V segment lost 2 bases and the J segment 10 bases; nucleotides outside the gene matches: 7. CDR3 DNA sequence: TGTGCCAGCAGCGTTGGACAGGGGGCAAATGGAGCTTTCTTT. Protein sequence: CASSVGQGANGAFF.

This clonotype was counted at least ten times. The chain combines TRBV4-2 with TRBJ2-7, with 7 bases lining up with TRBD2. V shed 6 bases, J shed 3 bases, and the junction held 2 bases outside the gene matches. The V gene's germline CDR1 is LGHNA and CDR2 YNFKEQ. This CDR3 is 12 amino acids long. CDR3 sequence (DNA): TGTGCCAGCAGACGCGGGAGCTACGAGCAGTACTTC. It codes for CASRRGSYEQYF.

This sequence joins TRBV6-1 and TRBJ1-2; D might be TRBD1 (5 bases). Trimming took off 11 bases at V and 6 bases at J, with 19 bases between the two ends. This CDR3 is built from 13 residues. CDR1 is MNHNS and CDR2 is SASEGT in the germline V gene. The DNA for the CDR3 is TGTGCCGCCCGGCTCAGGGAGACAAATGGCTACACCTTC. This codes for CAARLRETNGYTF.

This clonotype was counted a few times. The chain carries TRBV5-1 and TRBJ2-7; either TRBD1 or TRBD2 may supply D (5 bases each). V shed 0 bases and J shed 3 bases, with 10 bases lying between them. CDR3 length: 14 residues. The germline gives CDR1 SGHRS, CDR2 YFSETQ. The CDR3 nucleotides are TGCGCCAGCAGCTTGGGGGGGAATTTCTACGAGCAGTACTTC. Its protein product is CASSLGGNFYEQYF.